This T cell receptor (beta chain) was profiled in a study of graft-versus-host responses after intestinal transplantation. Study summary: Each transplant was multivisceral, liver-intestinal, or isolated intestinal. All recipients got anti-thymocyte globulin induction, then tacrolimus and steroids for about three years.

Study-level findings and limits: Patients who carried graft-donor T cell macrochimerism also had high graft-versus-host to host-versus-graft clonal ratios in their allografts. The recipient marrow held GvH clones, and some of them showed up first in ileum or blood.

With regard to this clone: What it recognizes is unknown.

The CDR3 covers 14 residues. From germline, CDR1 is MNHEY and CDR2 SMNVEV (reference sequence). Trimming at V came to 3 bases and at J to 0 bases, leaving 1 base not matched to a gene. This table comes from immunoSEQ multiplex PCR, and its TCRdb copy is limited to in-frame clones, with some not included. The sample has over 75,000 clones; around 90% are singletons. The chain combines TRBV27 with TRBJ1-1; 7 bases fit TRBD1. The TCR originated in a human donor who received an intestinal transplant. Material: unstimulated CD4+ T cells sorted from spleen or lymph node cells, obtained before intestinal transplant. The CDR3 DNA reads TGTGCCAGCAGTTTGGGGACAGTGAACACTGAAGCTTTCTTT. Its translation is CASSLGTVNTEAFF.